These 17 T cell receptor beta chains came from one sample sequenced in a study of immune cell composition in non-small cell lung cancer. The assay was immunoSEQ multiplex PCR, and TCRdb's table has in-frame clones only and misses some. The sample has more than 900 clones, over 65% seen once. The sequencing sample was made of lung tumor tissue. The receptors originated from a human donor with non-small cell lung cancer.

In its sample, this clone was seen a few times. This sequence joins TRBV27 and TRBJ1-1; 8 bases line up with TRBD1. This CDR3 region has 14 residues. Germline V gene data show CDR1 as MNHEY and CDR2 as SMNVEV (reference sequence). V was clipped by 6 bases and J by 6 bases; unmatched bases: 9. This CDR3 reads CASRLGQGVPEAFF. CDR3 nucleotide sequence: TGTGCCAGCAGGCTAGGACAGGGTGTCCCTGAAGCTTTCTTT.

CDR3 sequence: CATSGAGLAKNIQYF. CDR3 bases: TGTGCCACGAGTGGGGCTGGATTAGCCAAAAACATTCAGTACTTC. The chain couples TRBV10-3 to TRBJ2-4; D possibly corresponds to TRBD1 (5 bases). V lost 10 bases and J 0 bases, leaving 16 bases between the germline ends. The CDR3 contains 15 residues. Germline V lookup: CDR1 ENHRY, CDR2 SYGVKD.

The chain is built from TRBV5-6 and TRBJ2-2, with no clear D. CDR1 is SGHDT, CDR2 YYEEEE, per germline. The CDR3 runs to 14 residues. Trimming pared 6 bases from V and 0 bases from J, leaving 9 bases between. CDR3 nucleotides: TGTGCCAGCACCTCAGGTTCGAACACCGGGGAGCTGTTTTTT. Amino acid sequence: CASTSGSNTGELFF. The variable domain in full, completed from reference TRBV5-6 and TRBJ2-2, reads DAGVTQSPTHLIKTRGQQVTLRCSPKSGHDTVSWYQQALGQGPQFIFQYYEEEERQRGNFPDRFSGHQFPNYSSELNVNALLLGDSALYLCASTSGSNTGELFFGEGSRLTVL.

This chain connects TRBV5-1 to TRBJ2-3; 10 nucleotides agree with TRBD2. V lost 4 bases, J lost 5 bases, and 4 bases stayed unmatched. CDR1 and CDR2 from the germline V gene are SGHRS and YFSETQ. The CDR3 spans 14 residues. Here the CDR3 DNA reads TGCGCCAGCAGCATAAGCGGGGGGGAAGATACGCAGTATTTT. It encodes CASSISGGEDTQYF.

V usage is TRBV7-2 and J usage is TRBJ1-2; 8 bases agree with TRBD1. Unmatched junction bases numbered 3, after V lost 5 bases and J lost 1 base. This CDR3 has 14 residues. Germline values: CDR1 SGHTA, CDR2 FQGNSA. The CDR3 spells CASSLQGGNYGYTF. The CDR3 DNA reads TGTGCCAGCAGCCTACAGGGGGGTAACTATGGCTACACCTTC. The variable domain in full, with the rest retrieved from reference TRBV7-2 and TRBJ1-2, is GAGVSQSPSNKVTEKGKDVELRCDPISGHTALYWYRQSLGQGLEFLIYFQGNSAPDKSGLPSDRFSAERTGGSVSTLTIQRTQQEDSAVYLCASSLQGGNYGYTFGSGTRLTVV.

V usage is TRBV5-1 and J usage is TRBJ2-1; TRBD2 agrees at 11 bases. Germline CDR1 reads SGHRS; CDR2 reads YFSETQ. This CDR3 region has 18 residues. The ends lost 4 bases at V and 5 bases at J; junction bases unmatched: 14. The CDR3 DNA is TGCGCCAGCAGCCAGGAGATAGCGGGAGGGCCGCAGAACAATGAGCAGTTCTTC. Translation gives CASSQEIAGGPQNNEQFF.

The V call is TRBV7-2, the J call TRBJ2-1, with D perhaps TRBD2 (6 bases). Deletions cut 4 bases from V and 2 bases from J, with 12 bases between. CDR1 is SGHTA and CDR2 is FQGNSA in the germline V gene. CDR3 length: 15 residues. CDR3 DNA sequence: TGTGCCAGCAGCTCCGCCGGGGGTCCCTACAATGAGCAGTTCTTC. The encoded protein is CASSSAGGPYNEQFF.

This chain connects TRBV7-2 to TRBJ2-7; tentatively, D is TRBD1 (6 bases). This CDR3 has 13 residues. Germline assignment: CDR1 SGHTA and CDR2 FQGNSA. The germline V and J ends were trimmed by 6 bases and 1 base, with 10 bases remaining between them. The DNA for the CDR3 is TGTGCCAGCAGTCGACAGGAATCCTACGAGCAGTACTTC. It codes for CASSRQESYEQYF.

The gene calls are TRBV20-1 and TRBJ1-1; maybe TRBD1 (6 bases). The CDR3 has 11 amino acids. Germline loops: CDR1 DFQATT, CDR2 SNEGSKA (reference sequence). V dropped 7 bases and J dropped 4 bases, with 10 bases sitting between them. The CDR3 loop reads CSVRGVTEAFF. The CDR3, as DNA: TGCAGTGTCAGGGGTGTCACTGAAGCTTTCTTT.

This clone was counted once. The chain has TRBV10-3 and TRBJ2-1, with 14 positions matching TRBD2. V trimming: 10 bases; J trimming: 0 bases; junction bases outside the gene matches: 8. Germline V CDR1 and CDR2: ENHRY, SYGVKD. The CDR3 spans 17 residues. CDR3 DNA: TGTGCCACCTCGACTAGCGGGAGGGAAAGCTCCTACAATGAGCAGTTCTTC. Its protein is CATSTSGRESSYNEQFF.

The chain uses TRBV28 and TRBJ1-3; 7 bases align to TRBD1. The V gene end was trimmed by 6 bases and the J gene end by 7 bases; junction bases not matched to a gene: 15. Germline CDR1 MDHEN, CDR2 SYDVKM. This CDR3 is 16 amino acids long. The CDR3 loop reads CASSPSTGLKGNTIYF. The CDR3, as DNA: TGTGCCAGCAGCCCTTCGACAGGGTTAAAAGGGAACACCATATATTTT. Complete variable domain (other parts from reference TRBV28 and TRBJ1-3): DVKVTQSSRYLVKRTGEKVFLECVQDMDHENMFWYRQDPGLGLRLIYFSYDVKMKEKGDIPEGYSVSREKKERFSLILESASTNQTSMYLCASSPSTGLKGNTIYFGEGSWLTVV.

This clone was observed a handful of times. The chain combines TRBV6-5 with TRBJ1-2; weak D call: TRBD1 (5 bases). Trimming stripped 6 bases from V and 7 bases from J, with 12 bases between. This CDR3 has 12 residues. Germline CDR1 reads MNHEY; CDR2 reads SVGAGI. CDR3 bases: TGTGCCAGCAGCACGTTTAGGGGTGGCTACACCTTC. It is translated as CASSTFRGGYTF.

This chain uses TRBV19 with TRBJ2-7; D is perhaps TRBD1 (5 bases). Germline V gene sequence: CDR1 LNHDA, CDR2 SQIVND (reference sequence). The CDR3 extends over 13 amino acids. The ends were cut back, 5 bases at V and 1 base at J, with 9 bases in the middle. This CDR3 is CASSPTVSYEQYF. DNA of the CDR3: TGTGCCAGTAGTCCGACAGTTTCCTACGAGCAGTACTTC.

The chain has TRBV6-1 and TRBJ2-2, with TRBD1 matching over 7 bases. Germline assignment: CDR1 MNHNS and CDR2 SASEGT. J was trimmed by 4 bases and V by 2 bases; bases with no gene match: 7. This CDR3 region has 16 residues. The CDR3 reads CASSESATGLTGELFF. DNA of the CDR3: TGTGCCAGCAGTGAATCGGCGACAGGGCTCACCGGGGAGCTGTTTTTT.

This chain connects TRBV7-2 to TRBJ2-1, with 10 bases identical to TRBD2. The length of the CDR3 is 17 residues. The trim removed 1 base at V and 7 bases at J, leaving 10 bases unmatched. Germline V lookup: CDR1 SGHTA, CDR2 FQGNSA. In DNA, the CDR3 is TGTGCCAGCAGCTTAGTACCAGCGGGAGGGCCAATGAATGAGCAGTTCTTC. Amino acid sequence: CASSLVPAGGPMNEQFF.

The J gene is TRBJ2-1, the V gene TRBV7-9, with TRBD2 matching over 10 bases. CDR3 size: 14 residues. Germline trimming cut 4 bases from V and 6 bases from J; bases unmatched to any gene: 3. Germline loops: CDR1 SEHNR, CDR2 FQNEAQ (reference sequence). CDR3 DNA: TGTGCCAGCAGCTCGGGACTAGCGATCAATGAGCAGTTCTTC. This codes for CASSSGLAINEQFF.

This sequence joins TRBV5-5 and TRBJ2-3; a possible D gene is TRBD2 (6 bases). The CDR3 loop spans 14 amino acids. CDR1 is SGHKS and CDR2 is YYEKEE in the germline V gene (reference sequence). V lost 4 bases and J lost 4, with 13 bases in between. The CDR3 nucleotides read TGTGCCAGCAGCCAGGAGTGGGGGGCAGATACGCAGTATTTT. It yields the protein CASSQEWGADTQYF.